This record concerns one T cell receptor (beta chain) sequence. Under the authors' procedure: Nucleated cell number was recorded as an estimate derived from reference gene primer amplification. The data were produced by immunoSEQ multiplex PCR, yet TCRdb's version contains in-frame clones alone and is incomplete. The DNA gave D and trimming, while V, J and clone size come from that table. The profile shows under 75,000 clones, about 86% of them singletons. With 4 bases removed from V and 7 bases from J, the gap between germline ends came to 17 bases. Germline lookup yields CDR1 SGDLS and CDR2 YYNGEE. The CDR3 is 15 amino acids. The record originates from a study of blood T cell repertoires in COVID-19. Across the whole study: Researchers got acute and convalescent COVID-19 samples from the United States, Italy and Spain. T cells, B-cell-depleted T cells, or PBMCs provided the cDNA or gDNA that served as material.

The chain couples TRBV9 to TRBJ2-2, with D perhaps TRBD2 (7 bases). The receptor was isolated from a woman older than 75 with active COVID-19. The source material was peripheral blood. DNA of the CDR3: TGTGCCAGCAGCAAGGGGGGGCGGAACGTCGGGGAGCTGTTTTTT. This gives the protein CASSKGGRNVGELFF.